These 10 T cell receptor beta chains share one sample of origin, sequenced in a study of T cells in localized non-small cell lung cancer. Data came from immunoSEQ multiplex PCR; TCRdb stores just in-frame clones and leaves some out. This table holds about 53,000 clones, around four fifths found once. The specimen comprised peripheral blood mononuclear cells, sampled before any cancer treatment. The receptors derive from a man between 40 and 70 years old with stage III lung adenocarcinoma.

The chain is built from TRBV6-5 and TRBJ1-1, with 11 bases identical to TRBD1. The germline gives CDR1 MNHEY, CDR2 SVGAGI. The ends lost 6 bases at V and 5 bases at J; junction bases unmatched: 5. The CDR3 runs to 14 residues. The CDR3 sequence: CASSPGTGGTEAFF. The CDR3 DNA is TGTGCCAGCAGCCCTGGGACAGGGGGGACTGAAGCTTTCTTT.

This clone showed up just once. The chain uses TRBV4-1 and TRBJ2-3; D is unresolved. Germline V gives CDR1 MGHRA, CDR2 YSYEKL. This CDR3 spans 15 amino acids. V dropped 1 base and J dropped 6 bases, with 14 bases sitting between them. The CDR3 protein is CASSQGLPHWDTQYF. In nucleotides, the CDR3 is TGCGCCAGCAGCCAAGGTCTACCGCATTGGGATACGCAGTATTTT.

This clone has just one count. The rearrangement joins TRBV5-1 to TRBJ1-1, with TRBD1 matching over 7 bases. Germline assignment: CDR1 SGHRS and CDR2 YFSETQ. Trimming at V came to 2 bases and at J to 7 bases, leaving 17 bases not matched to a gene. This CDR3 is built from 17 residues. Written as DNA, the CDR3 is TGCGCCAGCAGCTTAGGCGACAGGGCGACTGGGTCAGATGAAGCTTTCTTT. Protein: CASSLGDRATGSDEAFF.

V gene TRBV6-6 combines with J gene TRBJ2-2; the D is unclear. This CDR3 has 11 residues. Trimming left V 7 bases short and J 4 bases short, with 4 bases between. Germline-derived CDR1 and CDR2 are MNHNY and SVGAGI (reference sequence). CDR3 DNA: TGTGCCAGCAAGGCCACCGGGGAGCTGTTTTTT. Encoded protein: CASKATGELFF.

This sequence joins TRBV6-5 and TRBJ2-3; D not resolved. The CDR3 spans 12 residues. Germline V gene sequence: CDR1 MNHEY, CDR2 SVGAGI. The germline V and J ends were trimmed by 2 bases and 8 bases, with 8 bases remaining between them. The CDR3 region is CASSYTGGTQYF. The CDR3 DNA reads as TGTGCCAGCAGTTACACCGGTGGTACGCAGTATTTT.

This clone was detected only a few times. The rearrangement links TRBV7-8 to TRBJ1-5; D is unclear. CDR3 length equals 13 residues. Between the trimmed V and J ends, which lost 5 bases and 3 bases, there was a span of 8 bases. Germline V CDR1 and CDR2: SGHVS, FQNEAQ. The CDR3 DNA sequence: TGTGCCAGCAGCCTTGGTCACAATCAGCCCCAGCATTTT. The encoded protein is CASSLGHNQPQHF.

Remarks on this clone: In the same sample, other DNA sequences code for this CDR3. The chain has TRBV7-2 and TRBJ2-5; D remains unclear. The CDR3 loop spans 11 amino acids. V was shortened by 3 bases and J by 2 bases, with 1 base between the two germline ends. The germline gives CDR1 SGHTA, CDR2 FQGNSA. The CDR3 protein is CASSLQETQYF. As DNA, the CDR3 is TGTGCCAGCAGCTTGCAAGAGACCCAGTACTTC.

The genes are TRBV7-9 and TRBJ1-5; 11 bases are shared with TRBD1. The CDR3 runs to 16 residues. Looked up from germline, CDR1 is SEHNR and CDR2 is FQNEAQ (reference sequence). V lost 1 base to trimming and J lost 3 bases; unmatched junction nucleotides: 2. The CDR3 loop is CASSLGTGGLNQPQHF. The CDR3 DNA sequence: TGTGCCAGCAGCTTAGGGACAGGGGGCCTCAATCAGCCCCAGCATTTT.

The chain links TRBV7-3 to TRBJ2-2; D possibly corresponds to TRBD1 (6 bases). The V gene's germline CDR1 is SGHTA and CDR2 FQGTGA. The V end was cut by 3 bases, the J end by 0 bases, with 8 bases between. There are 15 residues in the CDR3. CDR3 nucleotides: TGTGCCAGCAGCTTCGACAGGCCGAACACCGGGGAGCTGTTTTTT. This codes for CASSFDRPNTGELFF.

The V and J genes are TRBV29-1 and TRBJ1-2, with D possibly TRBD1 on 5 matching bases. The CDR3 is 13 residues long. CDR1 is SQVTM, CDR2 ANQGSEA, per germline. The ends were cut back, 5 bases at V and 4 bases at J, with 14 bases in the middle. CDR3 protein: CSVFLDSLYGYTF. DNA of the CDR3: TGCAGCGTTTTTCTTGACAGCCTCTATGGCTACACCTTC.